The 9 T cell receptor beta chains listed next were all sequenced from one sample in a study of T cell responses to AZD1222 COVID-19 vaccine. This table comes from immunoSEQ multiplex PCR, and its TCRdb copy is limited to in-frame clones, with some not included. The sample has tens of thousands of clones; 83% are singletons. The specimen comprised peripheral blood, sampled 28 days after the second AZD1222 dose. All receptors come from an adult who received the AZD1222 COVID-19 vaccine.

The chain joins TRBV7-3 to TRBJ1-3; 7 bases are shared with TRBD1. Germline assignment: CDR1 SGHTA and CDR2 FQGTGA. The length of the CDR3 is 16 residues. J was trimmed by 0 bases and V by 4 bases; bases with no gene match: 6. The CDR3 coding sequence is TGTGCCAGCAGCTCCCTAGGACAGGCCTCTGGAAACACCATATATTTT. It yields the protein CASSSLGQASGNTIYF.

This chain joins TRBV7-9 and TRBJ1-1; 7 nucleotides agree with TRBD1. CDR1 is SEHNR and CDR2 is FQNEAQ in the germline V gene (reference sequence). This CDR3 is 13 amino acids long. V lost 7 bases to trimming and J lost 2 bases; unmatched junction nucleotides: 4. The CDR3 sequence: CASKQGGNTEAFF. The CDR3 coding sequence is TGTGCCAGCAAGCAGGGGGGCAACACTGAAGCTTTCTTT.

The CDR3 DNA reads as TGTGCCAGCAGTTTAAAGGGGACGCTTAACTATGGCTACACCTTC. Translated, it gives CASSLKGTLNYGYTF. The chain carries TRBV6-5 and TRBJ1-2, with TRBD1 as a possible D gene (5 bases). This CDR3 has 15 amino acids. V was trimmed by 4 bases and J by 1 base, leaving 13 bases between them. Germline V gene lookup returns CDR1 MNHEY and CDR2 SVGAGI.

The V and J genes are TRBV19 and TRBJ2-3; 7 nucleotides line up with TRBD1. This CDR3 spans 15 amino acids. J lost 1 base, V lost 10 bases, and 11 bases had no gene match. Germline V gives CDR1 LNHDA, CDR2 SQIVND (reference sequence). This CDR3 is CATRDHRGRTDTQYF. CDR3 sequence (DNA): TGTGCCACCAGGGACCACAGGGGACGCACAGATACGCAGTATTTT.

In DNA form, the CDR3 reads TGTGCCAGTAGTCCTGGGACAGGGGGATACGAGCAGTACTTC. Encoded protein: CASSPGTGGYEQYF. The V call is TRBV19, the J call TRBJ2-7; the match to TRBD1 covers 11 bases. CDR3 size: 14 residues. J gave up 4 bases and V 5 bases, and 4 bases lay outside the gene matches. The germline gives CDR1 LNHDA, CDR2 SQIVND (reference sequence).

The V and J genes are TRBV10-2 and TRBJ2-5, with 9 bases that match TRBD2. Per the germline V gene, CDR1 is WSHSY and CDR2 is SAAADI. The V segment lost 0 bases and the J segment 2 bases; nucleotides outside the gene matches: 4. The CDR3 extends over 16 amino acids. The CDR3 protein is CASSESAGGLQETQYF. The CDR3 bases are TGCGCCAGCAGTGAGTCGGCGGGAGGGCTTCAAGAGACCCAGTACTTC.

V and J are TRBV4-1 and TRBJ1-4, with a tentative D call TRBD1 (5 bases). Trimming pared 0 bases from V and 5 bases from J, leaving 13 bases between. This CDR3 has 16 residues. Germline values: CDR1 MGHRA, CDR2 YSYEKL. The CDR3: CASSQEARGTNEKLFF. The CDR3, as DNA: TGCGCCAGCAGCCAAGAGGCCCGAGGGACCAATGAAAAACTGTTTTTT.

The J gene is TRBJ1-2, the V gene TRBV19, with D unresolved. The CDR3 runs 15 residues. From germline, CDR1 is LNHDA and CDR2 SQIVND (reference sequence). V lost 5 bases to trimming and J lost 4 bases, with 17 bases between them. CDR3 sequence reads: CASSPPVGGSYGYTF. CDR3 in DNA: TGTGCCAGTAGTCCCCCGGTGGGAGGCAGCTATGGCTACACCTTC.

The chain is built from TRBV29-1 and TRBJ2-2; 11 nucleotides line up with TRBD2. The CDR3 has 16 amino acids. Trimming at V came to 4 bases and at J to 5 bases, leaving 9 bases not matched to a gene. In germline, CDR1 is SQVTM, CDR2 ANQGSEA. The CDR3 sequence: CSVAALAGVRTGELFF. The CDR3 DNA reads TGCAGCGTTGCTGCACTAGCGGGAGTCCGTACCGGGGAGCTGTTTTTT.